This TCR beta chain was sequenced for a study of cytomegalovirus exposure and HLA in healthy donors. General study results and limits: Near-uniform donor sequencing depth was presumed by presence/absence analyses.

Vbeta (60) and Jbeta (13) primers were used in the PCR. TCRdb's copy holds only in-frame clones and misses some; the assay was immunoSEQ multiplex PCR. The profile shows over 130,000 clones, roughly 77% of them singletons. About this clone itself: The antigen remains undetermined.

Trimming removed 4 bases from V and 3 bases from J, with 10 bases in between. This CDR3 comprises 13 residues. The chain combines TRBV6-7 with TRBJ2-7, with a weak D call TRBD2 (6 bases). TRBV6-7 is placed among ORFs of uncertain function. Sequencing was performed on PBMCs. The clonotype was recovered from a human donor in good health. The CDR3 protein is CASSSPTSYEQYF. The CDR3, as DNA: TGTGCCAGCAGTTCCCCGACTAGCTACGAGCAGTACTTC.